This T cell receptor beta chain was captured in a study of HIV-infected children after antiretroviral therapy interruption. In the study overall: Interruption-arm sampling covered weeks 0, 12, interruption end (24 or 48), and about 3 years post-study. Continuous-treatment samples came from weeks 0, 48 and 150.

The length of the CDR3 is 13 residues. Germline CDR1 reads ENHRY; CDR2 reads SYGVKD. Trimming cost V 5 bases and J 13 bases; bases outside gene matches: 9. Unique molecular identifiers were included in an RNA-based 3' RACE TCR library. TCRdb re-called the 3' RACE reads with MiXCR, one entry per CDR3 protein. The data contain tens of thousands of distinct CDR3 sequences, roughly 4.5% of them singletons. This clonotype was detected many times. Treatment of the sample: PENTA 11 planned treatment interruption arm or continuous ART arm. Participants had taken at least three-drug ART for at least 24 weeks. Only samples with at least 5 million viable PBMCs qualified.

This material consisted of CD45RA+ CD4+ T cells from PBMCs, pooled from several time points, taken from a donor given antiretroviral therapy, either interrupted or continuous. Stated subset: naive CD4+ CD45RA+ CD45RO- T cells. The chain uses TRBV10-3 and TRBJ1-2, with 11 bases lining up with TRBD1. The sequence came from a pool of human donors with HIV. The CDR3 loop reads CAISSSDRGHFTF. CDR3 bases: TGTGCCATCAGTTCTTCGGACAGGGGGCATTTCACCTTC.